The text below deals with one T cell receptor (beta chain). Source study methods: Nucleated cell counts were estimated from reference gene primer amplification. TCRdb's copy holds only in-frame clones and misses some; the assay was immunoSEQ multiplex PCR. From that table come the V and J calls and clone size; the DNA was used to work out D and trimming. The data hold 200,000 to 250,000 clones, with around 83% observed a single time. The data stem from a study of blood T cell repertoires in COVID-19. For the study at large: Donors in the United States, Italy and Spain gave samples during acute or convalescent COVID-19. In each case, the material was cDNA or gDNA derived from T cells, B-cell-depleted T cells, or PBMCs.

V trimming: 5 bases; J trimming: 4 bases; junction bases outside the gene matches: 7. From germline, CDR1 is SGHAT and CDR2 FQNNGV. The CDR3 consists of 14 residues. This rearrangement joins TRBV11-2 to TRBJ2-7, with 8 bases lining up with TRBD1. The receptor was isolated from a woman aged 45-65 years with acute or convalescent COVID-19. Sequences were obtained from peripheral blood. CDR3 amino acids: CASSARTGRYEQYF. The CDR3 DNA sequence: TGTGCCAGCAGCGCTAGGACAGGGCGATACGAGCAGTACTTC.